These T cell receptor beta chains were read from a single sample in a study of technical replicates of blood from a few donors. Only in-frame clones appear in the TCRdb table, and some are missing; sequencing was by immunoSEQ multiplex PCR. This sample has about 74,000 clones, with 95% found just once. The source material was T cells isolated from PBMCs. The receptors here all came from a human donor in good health. CDR3s include the opening cysteine and the closing phenylalanine or tryptophan. Each record gives: V gene, D gene, clone size, J gene, CDR3 protein, CDR3 DNA. D genes are given only for firm matches. A clone size is listed for some rows: how often the clone was seen (once, few, many), or a class if it is expanded.

TRBV19,TRBD1,-,TRBJ1-5,CASSDRGSEVEPQHF,TGTGCCAGTAGCGACAGGGGAAGTGAGGTGGAGCCCCAGCATTTT
TRBV19,-,-,TRBJ2-7,CATSPQGQPYEQYF,TGTGCCACCTCACCCCAGGGACAACCCTACGAGCAGTACTTC
TRBV6-5,-,-,TRBJ2-3,CASSYFGSTDTQYF,TGTGCCAGCAGTTACTTTGGCTCCACAGATACGCAGTATTTT
TRBV4-1,TRBD2,-,TRBJ2-2,CASSHGTSGRTGELFF,TGCGCCAGCAGCCATGGGACTAGCGGGAGGACCGGGGAGCTGTTTTTT
TRBV7-9,TRBD1,once,TRBJ1-5,CASRGGGTSNQPQHF,TGTGCCAGCAGAGGAGGGGGCACTTCCAATCAGCCCCAGCATTTT
TRBV6-1,TRBD1,-,TRBJ1-5,CASSEPGQGGQPQHF,TGTGCCAGCAGTGAACCCGGACAGGGGGGACAGCCCCAGCATTTT
TRBV19,TRBD2,once,TRBJ2-1,CASSATSGPYNEQFF,TGTGCCAGTAGCGCGACTAGCGGCCCCTACAATGAGCAGTTCTTC
TRBV11-2,-,-,TRBJ1-2,CASSYQNYGYTF,TGTGCCAGCAGCTACCAGAACTATGGCTACACCTTC
TRBV13,-,-,TRBJ2-1,CASSLGDAEWYNEQFF,TGTGCCAGCAGCTTAGGGGATGCGGAGTGGTACAATGAGCAGTTCTTC
TRBV2,-,-,TRBJ2-5,CASRAGLTQETQYF,TGTGCCAGCAGGGCGGGATTAACCCAAGAGACCCAGTACTTC
TRBV6-5,TRBD1,-,TRBJ1-3,CASSYSAGGADTIYF,TGTGCCAGCAGTTACTCCGCAGGGGGCGCAGACACCATATATTTT
TRBV10-3,TRBD1,-,TRBJ1-5,CAISAGTGNNQPQHF,TGTGCCATCAGTGCCGGGACAGGCAACAATCAGCCCCAGCATTTT
TRBV4-1,-,-,TRBJ2-5,CASSQDQKETQYF,TGCGCCAGCAGCCAAGATCAAAAAGAGACCCAGTACTTC
TRBV4-1,-,-,TRBJ1-4,CASSGGLVRLGTNEKLFF,TGCGCCAGCAGCGGAGGCCTGGTTCGGTTGGGGACTAATGAAAAACTGTTTTTT
TRBV5-1,-,once,TRBJ1-2,CASSSGADSAYGYTF,TGCGCCAGCAGCTCTGGTGCGGACTCTGCCTATGGCTACACCTTC
TRBV27,TRBD1,-,TRBJ1-2,CASSSHLDRGQGVNYGYTF,TGTGCCAGCAGTTCCCACCTGGACAGGGGGCAGGGGGTTAACTATGGCTACACCTTC
TRBV19,TRBD1,-,TRBJ1-1,CASSSIDRGPWNTEAFF,TGTGCCAGTAGCTCTATCGACAGGGGGCCCTGGAACACTGAAGCTTTCTTT
TRBV6-5,-,once,TRBJ1-1,CASTLKWEGLTEAFF,TGTGCCAGCACCCTAAAATGGGAGGGGCTTACTGAAGCTTTCTTT
TRBV7-9,-,-,TRBJ1-4,CASSAERGPAGKLFF,TGTGCCAGCAGCGCCGAACGGGGTCCGGCTGGAAAACTGTTTTTT
TRBV7-6,TRBD1,-,TRBJ1-1,CASSFETGGASEAFF,TGTGCCAGCAGCTTCGAGACAGGGGGCGCATCTGAAGCTTTCTTT
TRBV30,-,-,TRBJ1-1,CAWSASQGFGAFF,TGTGCCTGGAGTGCAAGTCAGGGGTTCGGAGCTTTCTTT
TRBV5-1,-,-,TRBJ2-2,CASTLGRQPNTGELFF,TGCGCCAGTACCCTCGGGAGACAGCCTAACACCGGGGAGCTGTTTTTT
TRBV15,-,-,TRBJ2-7,CATSRDSGSSYEQYF,TGTGCCACCAGCAGAGACAGCGGAAGCTCCTACGAGCAGTACTTC
TRBV6-4,-,-,TRBJ1-1,CASSLMPGATEAFF,TGTGCCAGCAGCCTGATGCCGGGAGCCACTGAAGCTTTCTTT
TRBV19,-,-,TRBJ2-3,CASSMRGASPGTDTQYF,TGTGCCAGTAGTATGCGCGGGGCTTCTCCTGGCACAGATACGCAGTATTTT
TRBV4-1,TRBD2,-,TRBJ2-1,CASSQVGLAGGPGTNEQFF,TGCGCCAGCAGCCAAGTCGGACTAGCGGGAGGGCCGGGGACCAATGAGCAGTTCTTC
TRBV4-2,-,-,TRBJ1-3,CASSQRGGYSGNTIYF,TGTGCCAGCAGCCAGCGAGGGGGATACTCTGGAAACACCATATATTTT
TRBV10-2,TRBD2,once,TRBJ2-1,CASSSSGSYNEQFF,TGCGCCAGCAGTTCCAGCGGGAGCTACAATGAGCAGTTCTTC
TRBV30,-,few,TRBJ2-7,CGGQAQGGYEQYF,TGTGGGGGGCAGGCCCAAGGTGGCTACGAGCAGTACTTC
TRBV30,-,once,TRBJ2-6,CAWSVNGPQGPNSNGANVLTF,TGTGCCTGGAGTGTAAATGGTCCCCAGGGCCCGAACTCCAATGGGGCCAACGTCCTGACTTTC
TRBV5-4,-,-,TRBJ2-7,CASSLWGPYEQYF,TGTGCCAGCAGCTTGTGGGGCCCCTACGAGCAGTACTTC
TRBV11-3,-,-,TRBJ1-2,CASSLRGRDGYTF,TGTGCCAGCAGCTTGCGGGGCCGGGATGGCTACACCTTC
TRBV27,-,-,TRBJ1-1,CASSLGSSAEAFF,TGTGCCAGCAGCCTGGGGAGCAGCGCTGAAGCTTTCTTT
TRBV6-5,-,-,TRBJ1-4,CASSYQGMGEKLFF,TGTGCCAGCAGTTATCAGGGGATGGGGGAAAAACTGTTTTTT
TRBV7-6,TRBD2,-,TRBJ2-1,CASSRLAGSLPSIPHTSNEQFF,TGTGCCAGCAGCCGACTAGCGGGATCGCTCCCGTCCATTCCCCATACGTCCAATGAGCAGTTCTTC
TRBV6-5,TRBD2,-,TRBJ2-1,CASSLSGGSYEQFF,TGTGCCAGCAGTTTAAGCGGGGGGTCCTATGAGCAGTTCTTC
TRBV7-9,-,-,TRBJ2-4,CASSLTGKNIQYF,TGTGCCAGCAGCTTGACAGGAAAAAACATTCAGTACTTC
TRBV7-9,TRBD2,-,TRBJ2-7,CASSFAGTSGSKGGYEQYF,TGTGCCAGCAGCTTCGCAGGGACTAGCGGGAGTAAAGGAGGATACGAGCAGTACTTC
TRBV5-1,-,-,TRBJ1-4,CASSLLGQNEKLFF,TGCGCCAGCAGCTTGCTCGGACAAAATGAAAAACTGTTTTTT
TRBV9,TRBD1,-,TRBJ1-6,CASSATYGQGAGSPLHF,TGTGCCAGCAGCGCAACCTACGGACAGGGAGCGGGTTCACCCCTCCACTTT
TRBV7-9,-,-,TRBJ2-7,CASSTRDKAYEQYF,TGTGCCAGCAGCACACGGGACAAAGCCTACGAGCAGTACTTC
TRBV30,TRBD1,-,TRBJ1-6,CAWSATDRGYNSPLHF,TGTGCCTGGAGTGCAACTGACAGGGGCTATAATTCACCCCTCCACTTT